Shown below are 18 T cell receptor beta chains from a single sample sequenced in a study of shared clonotypes between healthy human individuals. Libraries were prepared by immunoSEQ multiplex PCR; TCRdb keeps only in-frame clonotypes and omits some of them. The sample shows almost 750,000 clones, around 77% of them seen only once. Sequences were obtained from memory CD4+ T cells sorted from blood. Subset here: CD45RA-negative fraction. The receptors stem from a woman under 40 in good health.

The chain links TRBV5-1 to TRBJ2-3; D gene uncertain. V was trimmed by 0 bases and J by 6 bases, leaving 14 bases between them. This CDR3 contains 15 residues. Germline CDR1 SGHRS, CDR2 YFSETQ. CDR3 nucleotides: TGCGCCAGCAGCTTGGAACTTTCCAATGTTGATACGCAGTATTTT. It yields the protein CASSLELSNVDTQYF. Combining the CDR3 with reference TRBV5-1 and TRBJ2-3 gives the whole variable domain KAGVTQTPRYLIKTRGQQVTLSCSPISGHRSVSWYQQTPGQGLQFLFEYFSETQRNKGNFPGRFSGRQFSNSRSEMNVSTLELGDSALYLCASSLELSNVDTQYFGPGTRLTVL.

V gene TRBV30 combines with J gene TRBJ1-3; D gene uncertain. Per the germline V gene, CDR1 is GTSNPN and CDR2 is SVGIG (reference sequence). This CDR3 is built from 17 residues. V lost 3 bases to trimming and J lost 0 bases, with 18 bases between them. CDR3 in DNA: TGTGCCTGGAGCGGCGTAACAGCCCGAAGCTCTGGAAACACCATATATTTT. It translates to CAWSGVTARSSGNTIYF.

V usage is TRBV4-1 and J usage is TRBJ2-1; no clear D gene. Germline V gives CDR1 MGHRA, CDR2 YSYEKL. V was pared by 0 bases and J by 8 bases, with 8 bases between. The CDR3 runs 13 residues. CDR3 residues: CASSQERHHEQFF. In nucleotides, the CDR3 is TGCGCCAGCAGCCAAGAAAGACACCATGAGCAGTTCTTC.

The rearrangement joins TRBV7-9 to TRBJ1-2; weak D call: TRBD1 (6 bases). V was cut by 4 bases and J by 4 bases, with 16 bases left in between. The germline V gene encodes CDR1 SEHNR and CDR2 FQNEAQ (reference sequence). The CDR3 spans 15 residues. CDR3 bases: TGTGCCAGCAGCTCAGGGGACAAAGTAAGCTATGGCTACACCTTC. This codes for CASSSGDKVSYGYTF.

The rearrangement uses TRBV27 and TRBJ1-1, with a possible D match to TRBD1 (6 bases). CDR1 is MNHEY and CDR2 is SMNVEV in the germline V gene (reference sequence). The CDR3 sequence is 16 residues long. V shed 5 bases and J shed 2 bases, with 18 bases lying between them. CDR3 loop: CASSARGGDYNTEAFF. The CDR3 DNA reads as TGTGCCAGCAGTGCCCGGGGGGGCGACTATAACACTGAAGCTTTCTTT.

The chain carries TRBV28 and TRBJ2-7; 8 bases align to TRBD2. After removal of 5 bases from V and 0 bases from J, the junction contained 6 bases not matched to a gene. CDR1 and CDR2 from the germline V gene are MDHEN and SYDVKM. The CDR3 consists of 15 residues. The CDR3 nucleotides read TGTGCCAGCAGTGACCGTAGCGGGACCTCCTACGAGCAGTACTTC. Its translation: CASSDRSGTSYEQYF.

The rearrangement links TRBV2 to TRBJ1-1, with a weak D call TRBD1 (6 bases). The CDR3 contains 14 residues. Germline assignment: CDR1 SNHLY and CDR2 FYNNEI. V was trimmed by 6 bases and J by 1 base, leaving 12 bases between them. CDR3 DNA sequence: TGTGCCAGCAGGCTACAGGGACCGAACACTGAAGCTTTCTTT. Its translation: CASRLQGPNTEAFF.

This clone was counted only a few times. Other DNA sequences from this sample encode an identical CDR3 as well. This rearrangement joins TRBV19 to TRBJ2-7; no clear D gene. The CDR3 contains 14 residues. From germline, CDR1 is LNHDA and CDR2 SQIVND (reference sequence). Trimming pared 3 bases from V and 0 bases from J, leaving 9 bases between. The CDR3 nucleotides are TGTGCCAGTAGTATCCACGTGAGCTCCTACGAGCAGTACTTC. It is translated as CASSIHVSSYEQYF.

The V and J genes are TRBV28 and TRBJ1-2; TRBD1 might be the D (6 bases). V gave up 7 bases and J gave up 0 bases, with 12 bases separating them. There are 14 residues in the CDR3. CDR1 and CDR2 (germline): MDHEN, SYDVKM. Here the CDR3 reads CASNRGAPNYGYTF. The CDR3 nucleotides are TGTGCCAGCAATAGGGGGGCTCCTAACTATGGCTACACCTTC.

In its sample, this clone was seen many times. The chain recombines TRBV27 with TRBJ2-7; D unclear. The germline V gene encodes CDR1 MNHEY and CDR2 SMNVEV (reference sequence). The CDR3 runs to 14 residues. Trimming shortened V by 0 bases and J by 0 bases, and 6 bases separated the two germline ends. The CDR3 reads CASSLSLISYEQYF. The CDR3 bases are TGTGCCAGCAGTTTATCACTCATCTCCTACGAGCAGTACTTC.

The V call is TRBV6-1, the J call TRBJ2-5, with D perhaps matching TRBD1 (5 bases). There are 14 residues in the CDR3. Germline values: CDR1 MNHNS, CDR2 SASEGT. V was cut by 8 bases and J by 4 bases, with 17 bases left in between. This CDR3 is CASGGHANGETQYF. The CDR3 nucleotides read TGTGCCAGCGGCGGACACGCCAATGGAGAGACCCAGTACTTC.

V gene TRBV5-4 combines with J gene TRBJ2-7; 11 bases align to TRBD1. The CDR3 covers 15 residues. Germline V CDR1 and CDR2: SGHNT, YYREEE (reference sequence). V lost 3 bases to trimming and J lost 3 bases; unmatched junction nucleotides: 5. The CDR3 DNA sequence: TGTGCCAGCAGCTCTGCCGGGACAGGGGGCTACGAGCAGTACTTC. Amino acid sequence: CASSSAGTGGYEQYF.

The chain couples TRBV27 to TRBJ2-5; 7 nucleotides agree with TRBD2. V gave up 2 bases and J gave up 6 bases; unmatched junction bases: 6. The V gene's germline CDR1 is MNHEY and CDR2 SMNVEV (reference sequence). The CDR3 runs 14 residues. The CDR3 nucleotides read TGTGCCAGCAGTTTAAGCAGCGGGAAGAAGACCCAGTACTTC. This sequence encodes CASSLSSGKKTQYF.

The V call is TRBV10-3, the J call TRBJ1-4; D perhaps matches TRBD1 (5 bases). The CDR3 covers 19 residues. Germline values: CDR1 ENHRY, CDR2 SYGVKD. Deletions cut 2 bases from V and 2 bases from J, with 21 bases between. CDR3 coding DNA: TGTGCCATCAGTGAGGGCGTAAGGGGAACGCGGGGGACTAATGAAAAACTGTTTTTT. Residues: CAISEGVRGTRGTNEKLFF.

V is TRBV7-9 and J is TRBJ1-1; 7 bases align to TRBD1. This CDR3 spans 15 amino acids. V lost 4 bases, J lost 2 bases, and 7 bases stayed unmatched. Germline values: CDR1 SEHNR, CDR2 FQNEAQ (reference sequence). CDR3 in DNA: TGTGCCAGCAGCTCCCGACAGGGCCCTAACACTGAAGCTTTCTTT. Protein: CASSSRQGPNTEAFF.

This clone was observed a single time. The chain uses TRBV6-6 and TRBJ2-1, with 7 bases aligning to TRBD2. V lost 6 bases and J lost 5; bases outside the gene matches: 10. This CDR3 contains 15 residues. Germline V gene data show CDR1 as MNHNY and CDR2 as SVGAGI (reference sequence). In nucleotides, the CDR3 is TGTGCCAGCAGACGGATGGCTAGCGGAAACAATGAGCAGTTCTTC. Amino acid sequence: CASRRMASGNNEQFF.

The gene calls are TRBV27 and TRBJ2-3; TRBD2 agrees at 16 bases. The ends lost 6 bases at V and 2 bases at J; junction bases unmatched: 11. This CDR3 has 19 residues. Per the germline V gene, CDR1 is MNHEY and CDR2 is SMNVEV (reference sequence). The CDR3 DNA is TGTGCCAGCAGCCGACAGGGACTAGCGGGAGGGACACTCACAGATACGCAGTATTTT. Translation gives CASSRQGLAGGTLTDTQYF.

The CDR3 nucleotides read TGTGCCAGCAGCTTGGACAGGGCTAGGAATACGCAGTATTTT. Its protein product is CASSLDRARNTQYF. The chain combines TRBV5-4 with TRBJ2-3; possibly TRBD1 for D (6 bases). Deletions cut 0 bases from V and 7 bases from J, with 12 bases between. This CDR3 comprises 14 residues. Germline assignment: CDR1 SGHNT and CDR2 YYREEE (reference sequence).